This passage covers 20 T cell receptor beta chains from one sample sequenced in a study of T and B cells in COVID-19 patients. TRB was amplified from around 250-500 ng of blood genomic DNA. BIOMED2 TRB-A/B primer pools were used in multiplex TRB PCR. TCRdb processed the multiplex PCR reads anew with MiXCR; each CDR3 protein has one entry. The sample lists some 13,000 distinct CDR3 sequences; 25% were seen once. The sequencing input was blood. The origin of the receptors is a human donor who had recovered from COVID-19.

The gene calls are TRBV6-5 and TRBJ2-7; 8 nucleotides line up with TRBD1. Germline trimming cut 5 bases from V and 4 bases from J; bases unmatched to any gene: 10. This CDR3 comprises 15 residues. Germline assignment: CDR1 MNHEY and CDR2 SVGAGI. The CDR3 DNA reads TGTGCCAGCAGTCCCCGGGACAGGCGATCATACGAGCAGTACTTC. Its protein is CASSPRDRRSYEQYF.

By share, this clonotype ranks as medium-sized. J is TRBJ2-4 and V is TRBV19; D not resolved. There are 14 residues in the CDR3. With 10 bases removed from V and 3 bases from J, the gap between germline ends came to 16 bases. The germline V gene has CDR1 LNHDA and CDR2 SQIVND (reference sequence). The DNA of the CDR3 is TGTGCCACCCTCCAGGTTGGAGTCAAAAACATTCAGTACTTC. It is translated as CATLQVGVKNIQYF.

This clonotype was recorded a few times. The CDR3 sequence: CSAPGQGGLLGYTF. As DNA, the CDR3 is TGCAGTGCTCCAGGACAGGGCGGTTTGTTAGGCTACACCTTC. The chain carries TRBV20-1 and TRBJ1-2; 8 bases map to TRBD1. The CDR3 spans 14 residues. Germline V gives CDR1 DFQATT, CDR2 SNEGSKA (reference sequence). V shed 5 bases, J shed 8 bases, and the junction held 13 bases outside the gene matches.

This clonotype was recorded at least ten times. The chain has TRBV10-1 and TRBJ1-4; the D gene is possibly TRBD1 (5 bases). The CDR3 runs 16 residues. Germline CDR1 reads WNHNN; CDR2 reads SYGVQD (reference sequence). With 4 bases removed from V and 8 bases from J, the gap between germline ends came to 20 bases. The CDR3 sequence is CASSGGRGRRWEKLFF. The CDR3, as DNA: TGCGCCAGCAGTGGGGGCCGGGGCCGGCGATGGGAAAAACTGTTTTTT.

This chain joins TRBV28 and TRBJ2-4, with a weak D call TRBD2 (5 bases). CDR3 length: 14 amino acids. The germline gives CDR1 MDHEN, CDR2 SYDVKM. The V end was cut by 1 base, the J end by 8 bases, with 12 bases between. As DNA, the CDR3 is TGTGCCAGCAGTTTATTAGAGGGCTTGGACATTCAGTACTTC. It encodes CASSLLEGLDIQYF.

By proportion, this clonotype is medium-sized. V gene TRBV18 combines with J gene TRBJ2-7, with TRBD2 matching over 7 bases. The CDR3 extends over 13 amino acids. Germline V gives CDR1 KGHSH, CDR2 LQKENI. V lost 6 bases to trimming and J lost 5 bases; unmatched junction nucleotides: 7. The CDR3 region is CASSRTRGDEQYF. DNA of the CDR3: TGTGCCAGCTCCCGAACCCGGGGGGACGAGCAGTACTTC.

The chain has TRBV30 and TRBJ2-1; the D gene is possibly TRBD2 (6 bases). V was clipped by 0 bases and J by 13 bases, with 13 bases between them. Germline V CDR1 and CDR2: GTSNPN, SVGIG (reference sequence). The CDR3 has 12 residues. The CDR3 spells CAWSVWGAGQFF. The CDR3 DNA sequence: TGTGCCTGGAGTGTATGGGGCGCGGGACAGTTCTTC.

Many counts were recorded for this clonotype. CDR3 coding DNA: TGTGCCAGCAGTTTTTCGGGTAACAACTATGGCTACACCTTC. This encodes CASSFSGNNYGYTF. V is TRBV12-3 or TRBV12-4 and J is TRBJ1-2; D unclear. The ends were cut back, 3 bases at V and 2 bases at J, with 10 bases in the middle. This CDR3 comprises 14 residues.

This clonotype has only a few counts. V and J are TRBV6-5 and TRBJ1-5, with no clear D. In germline, CDR1 is MNHEY, CDR2 SVGAGI. The CDR3 runs 15 residues. Trimming took off 6 bases at V and 5 bases at J, with 17 bases between the two ends. The CDR3 here is CASSEAGSRYQPQHF. The CDR3 bases are TGTGCCAGCAGCGAAGCGGGCAGCCGATATCAGCCCCAGCATTTT.

This clonotype is classed as medium-sized. The CDR3 sequence is CASSLAASVQETQYF. CDR3 DNA: TGTGCCAGCAGCTTGGCCGCTAGCGTCCAAGAGACCCAGTACTTC. The rearrangement joins TRBV5-4 to TRBJ2-5; weak D call: TRBD2 (6 bases). CDR1 is SGHNT and CDR2 is YYREEE in the germline V gene (reference sequence). V was pared by 0 bases and J by 1 base, with 10 bases between. The CDR3 length is 15 residues.

The chain carries TRBV5-6 and TRBJ1-1; tentatively, D is TRBD1 (5 bases). Germline values: CDR1 SGHDT, CDR2 YYEEEE. The germline V and J ends were trimmed by 2 bases and 9 bases, with 23 bases remaining between them. This CDR3 comprises 16 residues. The CDR3 DNA is TGTGCCAGCAGCTTATCTCCCTCCTCCAGGGCGGGTCAAGCTTTCTTT. Its translation is CASSLSPSSRAGQAFF.

This clonotype is medium-sized by share. CDR3 in amino acids: CSVEGRDTGYTF. For the CDR3, the DNA is TGCAGCGTTGAGGGCAGGGATACTGGCTACACCTTC. This chain links TRBV29-1 with TRBJ1-2; a possible D gene is TRBD1 (5 bases). V was pared by 3 bases and J by 7 bases, with 12 bases between. The CDR3 contains 12 residues. The V gene's germline CDR1 is SQVTM and CDR2 ANQGSEA.

As for this clonotype: A single base separates this from a much larger clone, so it may be a read error. V usage is TRBV19 and J usage is TRBJ1-2; 9 positions agree with TRBD1. The CDR3 is made up of 14 amino acids. Trimming at V came to 4 bases and at J to 14 bases, leaving 14 bases not matched to a gene. From germline, CDR1 is LNHDA and CDR2 SQIVND (reference sequence). This CDR3 reads CASSTSGQGSRETF. The CDR3 DNA reads as TGTGCCAGTAGTACGTCGGGACAGGGTTCAAGAGAAACCTTC.

In its sample, this clonotype was seen once. The chain uses TRBV5-4 and TRBJ1-2, with 7 bases fitting TRBD1. The germline gives CDR1 SGHNT, CDR2 YYREEE (reference sequence). V lost 4 bases and J lost 4; bases outside the gene matches: 10. This CDR3 contains 15 residues. CDR3 nucleotide sequence: TGTGCCAGCAGCCCCTCAGGGGGGGTTCGCTATGGCTACACCTTC. Amino acid sequence: CASSPSGGVRYGYTF.

This clonotype showed up many times. V is TRBV12-3 or TRBV12-4 and J is TRBJ2-1; 10 bases match TRBD2. This CDR3 is 15 amino acids long. J was trimmed by 7 bases and V by 2 bases; bases with no gene match: 5. CDR3 DNA sequence: TGTGCCAGCAGTTTATTGGCTAGCGGGAGAAATGAGCAGTTCTTC. This translates into CASSLLASGRNEQFF.

This clonotype showed up just a few times. The chain couples TRBV7-9 to TRBJ1-3; D call uncertain. The CDR3 is made up of 11 amino acids. Germline assignment: CDR1 SEHNR and CDR2 FQNEAQ (reference sequence). Trimming shortened V by 5 bases and J by 10 bases, and 9 bases separated the two germline ends. DNA of the CDR3: TGTGCCAGCAGCCAAGGTCGTACCATATATTTT. This encodes CASSQGRTIYF.

In its sample, this clonotype is medium-sized. The rearrangement links TRBV19 to TRBJ2-3; perhaps D is TRBD1 or TRBD2 (5 bases each). The CDR3 contains 15 residues. The germline V and J ends were trimmed by 5 bases and 2 bases, with 14 bases remaining between them. CDR1 and CDR2 (germline): LNHDA, SQIVND (reference sequence). The CDR3 here is CASSGGGRATDTQYF. DNA for the CDR3: TGTGCCAGTAGTGGTGGGGGACGAGCCACAGATACGCAGTATTTT.

The chain uses TRBV11-3 and TRBJ2-1; 7 nucleotides line up with TRBD1. CDR1 is SGHNT, CDR2 YENEEA, per germline. This CDR3 has 15 residues. J was trimmed by 1 base and V by 3 bases; bases with no gene match: 3. The CDR3 region is CASSLGTASYNEQFF. The CDR3, as DNA: TGTGCCAGCAGCTTGGGGACAGCATCCTACAATGAGCAGTTCTTC.

This clonotype was seen at least ten times. In nucleotides, the CDR3 is TGCAGTGCTAGAGGCCGTGACGAGAGAGAGACCCAGTACTTC. It encodes CSARGRDERETQYF. The chain links TRBV20-1 to TRBJ2-5; D uncertain. CDR1 is DFQATT, CDR2 SNEGSKA, per germline (reference sequence). With 1 base removed from V and 4 bases from J, the gap between germline ends came to 13 bases. This CDR3 is 14 amino acids long.

In this sample, this clonotype is medium-sized. The rearrangement joins TRBV5-5 to TRBJ2-5; 11 nucleotides line up with TRBD1. Trimming removed 4 bases from V and 5 bases from J; junction bases left unmatched: 4. This CDR3 is built from 14 residues. Germline V gene lookup returns CDR1 SGHKS and CDR2 YYEKEE (reference sequence). The CDR3 is CASSPGQGAETQYF. CDR3 in DNA: TGTGCCAGCAGCCCTGGACAGGGGGCTGAGACCCAGTACTTC.